A single sample gave rise to the 29 T cell receptor beta chains below, sequenced in a study of T-cell memory formation after mild COVID-19. TCRdb recomputed calls from the 5' RACE reads with MiXCR, one row per CDR3 protein. The data contain more than 10,000 distinct CDR3 sequences, about 15% of them seen just once; the ten biggest clones take up roughly 56%. Source material: PBMCs or a T cell subset sorted from them (not recorded which). The receptors were sampled from a young man who had mild COVID-19 (a few samples of this study predate the infection). Cell type and time point are not known.

This clonotype has only a few counts. The V gene is TRBV12-3 or TRBV12-4, the J gene TRBJ1-5, with D maybe TRBD1 (5 bases). V was cut by 4 bases and J by 0 bases, with 10 bases left in between. The CDR3 runs to 15 residues. In DNA form, the CDR3 reads TGTGCCAGCAGTTCTCTGGGGCATAGCAATCAGCCCCAGCATTTT. Protein product: CASSSLGHSNQPQHF.

This clonotype came up many times. The J gene is TRBJ1-1, the V gene TRBV6-2 or TRBV6-3; unclear D gene. From germline, CDR1 is MNHEY and CDR2 SVGEGT. V lost 5 bases, J lost 0 bases, and 13 bases lay in between. The length of the CDR3 is 15 residues. The CDR3 is CASSGGRQVNTEAFF. The CDR3 nucleotides read TGTGCCAGCAGTGGCGGCCGGCAGGTGAACACTGAAGCTTTCTTT.

The table lists this clonotype with many counts. The chain recombines TRBV20-1 with TRBJ2-7, with D possibly matching TRBD2 (6 bases). V gave up 6 bases and J gave up 3 bases, with 15 bases separating them. Germline lookup yields CDR1 DFQATT and CDR2 SNEGSKA (reference sequence). This CDR3 contains 13 residues. This CDR3 is CSARPGLFYEQYV. The CDR3 region has the DNA TGCAGTGCAAGACCGGGACTTTTCTACGAGCAGTACGTC.

This clonotype was recorded at least ten times. The chain employs TRBV5-1 and TRBJ1-6; D gene ambiguous. V lost 0 bases to trimming and J lost 10 bases, with 8 bases between them. CDR1 and CDR2 from the germline V gene are SGHRS and YFSETQ. The CDR3 consists of 13 residues. CDR3 DNA sequence: TGCGCCAGCAGCTTGGGTGAGCGGTCACCCCTCCACTTT. Encoded protein: CASSLGERSPLHF.

This clonotype came up many times. This sequence joins TRBV7-2 and TRBJ2-7; D is uncertain. CDR3 length: 13 residues. Germline CDR1 is SGHTA and CDR2 is FQGNSA. Between the trimmed V and J ends, which lost 5 bases and 6 bases, there was a span of 14 bases. The CDR3: CASSPLPWSEQYF. CDR3 coding DNA: TGTGCCAGCAGCCCTCTTCCTTGGTCCGAGCAGTACTTC.

In its sample, this clonotype was seen many times. V and J are TRBV4-1 and TRBJ2-3; D may be TRBD1 (6 bases). Germline V gene data show CDR1 as MGHRA and CDR2 as YSYEKL. Trimming took 1 base from V and 0 from J, leaving 8 bases between them. CDR3 length equals 15 residues. The CDR3 DNA follows: TGCGCCAGCAGCCAAGGGGACACTAGCACAGATACGCAGTATTTT. Amino acid sequence: CASSQGDTSTDTQYF.

At least ten counts were recorded for this clonotype. V usage is TRBV7-9 and J usage is TRBJ2-2; 8 nucleotides align to TRBD2. The CDR3 has 16 residues. Trimming removed 5 bases from V and 2 bases from J; junction bases left unmatched: 7. Germline-derived CDR1 and CDR2 are SEHNR and FQNEAQ (reference sequence). The CDR3 loop reads CASSHQRGTNTGELFF. The CDR3 DNA reads TGTGCCAGCAGCCACCAGCGGGGGACCAACACCGGGGAGCTGTTTTTT.

The J gene is TRBJ2-3, the V gene TRBV5-4, with 7 bases matching TRBD2. This CDR3 contains 14 residues. V lost 2 bases, J lost 4 bases, and 4 bases stayed unmatched. Germline assignment: CDR1 SGHNT and CDR2 YYREEE (reference sequence). Written as DNA, the CDR3 is TGTGCCAGCAGCTTCCCAGCGGGGCCAGATACGCAGTATTTT. Its translation is CASSFPAGPDTQYF.

There are many counts of this clonotype. This chain uses TRBV7-9 with TRBJ2-1, with 10 bases identical to TRBD2. The CDR3 sequence is 14 residues long. From germline, CDR1 is SEHNR and CDR2 FQNEAQ (reference sequence). The V and J ends lost 6 bases and 9 bases, in that order; junction bases with no gene match: 8. This chain's CDR3 is CASSLGTSVFEQFF. DNA of the CDR3: TGTGCCAGCAGTCTAGGGACTAGCGTATTTGAGCAGTTCTTC. Supplemented by reference TRBV7-9 and TRBJ2-1, the full variable domain reads DTGVSQNPRHKITKRGQNVTFRCDPISEHNRLYWYRQTLGQGPEFLTYFQNEAQLEKSRLLSDRFSAERPKGSFSTLEIQRTEQGDSAMYLCASSLGTSVFEQFFGPGTRLTVL.

The J gene is TRBJ2-5, the V gene TRBV6-5, with D perhaps TRBD2 (6 bases). Per germline, CDR1 MNHEY and CDR2 SVGAGI. This CDR3 is built from 15 residues. V dropped 6 bases and J dropped 5 bases, with 19 bases sitting between them. The CDR3 DNA follows: TGTGCCAGCAGCCGCAACGGGGACTTACGGGAGACCCAGTACTTC. It translates to CASSRNGDLRETQYF.

This clonotype occurred many times. The chain links TRBV10-2 to TRBJ2-7, with D unclear. The CDR3 totals 12 residues. Germline V lookup: CDR1 WSHSY, CDR2 SAAADI. Deletions cut 7 bases from V and 3 bases from J, with 10 bases between. The CDR3 loop reads CASTGWSYEQYF. The CDR3 nucleotides are TGCGCCAGCACCGGTTGGAGCTACGAGCAGTACTTC.

There are many counts of this clonotype. This sequence joins TRBV15 and TRBJ1-2; tentatively, D is TRBD1 (5 bases). V gave up 4 bases and J gave up 0 bases, with 9 bases separating them. This CDR3 is built from 14 residues. Germline V gene sequence: CDR1 LNHNV, CDR2 YYDKDF (reference sequence). CDR3 DNA sequence: TGTGCCACCAGCATGCGGGGGTCTAACTATGGCTACACCTTC. This encodes CATSMRGSNYGYTF.

This clonotype was picked up a small number of times. This chain joins TRBV28 and TRBJ1-2, with a tentative D call TRBD1 (5 bases). Germline V lookup: CDR1 MDHEN, CDR2 SYDVKM. CDR3 size: 13 residues. V was shortened by 8 bases and J by 3 bases, with 13 bases between the two germline ends. The CDR3 nucleotides read TGTGCCAGCCGGGCAGGAGGGGACTATGGCTACACCTTC. Residues: CASRAGGDYGYTF.

In this sample, this clonotype turned up many times. The chain joins TRBV4-1 to TRBJ2-3; D may be TRBD2 (7 bases). CDR1 MGHRA and CDR2 YSYEKL come from the germline V gene. The CDR3 is 16 residues long. V lost 6 bases to trimming and J lost 8 bases, with 24 bases between them. CDR3 in DNA: TGCGCCAGCAGTCAGCGGTACAGCGGGGAAGGGGGTACGCAGTATTTT. Protein sequence: CASSQRYSGEGGTQYF.

This clonotype was detected many times. This sequence joins TRBV6-5 and TRBJ2-5; D possibly corresponds to TRBD1 (5 bases). This CDR3 has 14 amino acids. V lost 0 bases, J lost 5 bases, and 10 bases lay in between. Germline lookup yields CDR1 MNHEY and CDR2 SVGAGI. CDR3 in DNA: TGTGCCAGCAGTTACTCGGGGCCTATGGAGACCCAGTACTTC. It is translated as CASSYSGPMETQYF.

The sample holds many counts of this clonotype. This rearrangement joins TRBV29-1 to TRBJ2-7; D not certain. V lost 6 bases and J 12 bases, leaving 15 bases between the germline ends. Germline values: CDR1 SQVTM, CDR2 ANQGSEA. The CDR3 spans 10 residues. CDR3 protein: CSVSDGFLYF. The CDR3, as DNA: TGCAGCGTCAGTGACGGATTTCTGTACTTC.

This clonotype was observed many times. The chain combines TRBV12-3 or TRBV12-4 with TRBJ2-5; perhaps TRBD2 as D (5 bases). This CDR3 spans 16 amino acids. Trimming left V 2 bases short and J 2 bases short, with 15 bases between. CDR3 region: CASSLSSGWWQETQYF. The CDR3, as DNA: TGTGCCAGCAGTTTATCCTCGGGGTGGTGGCAAGAGACCCAGTACTTC.

The gene calls are TRBV7-9 and TRBJ1-1, with D possibly being TRBD1 (5 bases). With 4 bases removed from V and 0 bases from J, the gap between germline ends came to 9 bases. This CDR3 has 14 residues. The germline CDR1 and CDR2 sequences are SEHNR and FQNEAQ (reference sequence). CDR3: CASSWWGLNTEAFF. DNA for the CDR3: TGTGCCAGCAGCTGGTGGGGACTGAACACTGAAGCTTTCTTT.

This clonotype was seen more than once but under ten times. This chain connects TRBV28 to TRBJ1-4, with 7 bases aligning to TRBD1. Looked up from germline, CDR1 is MDHEN and CDR2 is SYDVKM. The CDR3 loop spans 18 amino acids. Trimming at V came to 2 bases and at J to 3 bases, leaving 12 bases not matched to a gene. CDR3 residues: CASSLPGTAPNANEKLFF. CDR3 DNA sequence: TGTGCCAGCAGTTTACCCGGGACAGCTCCCAATGCTAATGAAAAACTGTTTTTT.

In its sample, this clonotype was seen a few times. The chain couples TRBV7-8 to TRBJ2-1; the D is unclear. V lost 4 bases to trimming and J lost 3 bases, with 19 bases between them. In germline, CDR1 is SGHVS, CDR2 FQNEAQ. This CDR3 has 17 amino acids. The chain's CDR3 is CASSSNRLRRGYNEQFF. The DNA for the CDR3 is TGTGCCAGCAGCTCTAACCGCCTCCGGAGAGGCTACAATGAGCAGTTCTTC.

This clonotype showed up many times. The rearrangement links TRBV4-2 to TRBJ1-5, with D unresolved. The germline V gene has CDR1 LGHNA and CDR2 YNFKEQ. Trimming took 1 base from V and 0 from J, leaving 7 bases between them. The CDR3 runs 15 residues. The CDR3 bases are TGTGCCAGCAGCCAAGTGACCGATAGCAATCAGCCCCAGCATTTT. The encoded protein is CASSQVTDSNQPQHF.

V gene TRBV27 combines with J gene TRBJ1-2, with D tentatively TRBD1 (5 bases). This CDR3 has 14 residues. CDR1 MNHEY and CDR2 SMNVEV come from the germline V gene (reference sequence). V was shortened by 5 bases and J by 4 bases, with 14 bases between the two germline ends. In DNA, the CDR3 is TGTGCCAGCAGTCCTTCAGGGTCGGGCTATGGCTACACCTTC. Amino acids: CASSPSGSGYGYTF.

This clonotype was detected many times. The chain links TRBV11-2 to TRBJ2-5; no firm D call. CDR1 is SGHAT, CDR2 FQNNGV, per germline. This CDR3 spans 15 amino acids. V lost 3 bases to trimming and J lost 4 bases, with 15 bases between them. The CDR3 bases are TGTGCCAGCAGCTTTATTTCGGGTGACCGAGAGACCCAGTACTTC. Amino acids: CASSFISGDRETQYF.

This clonotype was recorded many times. V usage is TRBV5-1 and J usage is TRBJ2-2, with D perhaps TRBD1 or TRBD2 (5 bases each). The CDR3 has 14 residues. Germline CDR1 is SGHRS and CDR2 is YFSETQ. Between the trimmed V and J ends, which lost 9 bases and 2 bases, there was a span of 14 bases. CDR3 DNA: TGCGCCACCGGGGTCCGGGACAACACCGGGGAGCTGTTTTTT. This codes for CATGVRDNTGELFF.

This clonotype was recorded at least ten times. CDR3 amino acids: CASSSVPGDEKLFF. The CDR3 region has the DNA TGCGCCAGCAGCTCCGTGCCGGGGGATGAAAAACTGTTTTTT. The V and J genes are TRBV5-1 and TRBJ1-4; weak D call: TRBD1 (5 bases). Trimming pared 3 bases from V and 6 bases from J, leaving 12 bases between. Germline loops: CDR1 SGHRS, CDR2 YFSETQ. The CDR3 spans 14 residues.

This clonotype was detected many times. The chain has TRBV27 and TRBJ1-2; 7 positions agree with TRBD1. The CDR3 covers 14 residues. Germline CDR1 is MNHEY and CDR2 is SMNVEV (reference sequence). Germline trimming cut 6 bases from V and 5 bases from J; bases unmatched to any gene: 9. CDR3 loop: CASRGPSTGYGYTF. DNA of the CDR3: TGTGCCAGCAGGGGTCCATCGACAGGGTATGGCTACACCTTC.

The CDR3 nucleotides are TGCGCCAGCAGCCAAGGGAGCACGCCACTCTACACCTTC. Amino acids: CASSQGSTPLYTF. This sequence joins TRBV4-1 and TRBJ1-2; D remains unclear. Trimming cost V 1 base and J 10 bases, with 13 bases left between them. This CDR3 has 13 residues. CDR1 is MGHRA, CDR2 YSYEKL, per germline.

This clonotype was counted ten times or more. V is TRBV28 and J is TRBJ1-1; 8 positions agree with TRBD1. Germline-derived CDR1 and CDR2 are MDHEN and SYDVKM. After removal of 4 bases from V and 5 bases from J, the junction contained 3 bases not matched to a gene. The CDR3 totals 13 residues. The CDR3 here is CASSSRGLTEAFF. CDR3 bases: TGTGCCAGCAGTTCCAGGGGGCTAACTGAAGCTTTCTTT.

Many counts were recorded for this clonotype. The V and J genes are TRBV2 and TRBJ2-7; D is perhaps TRBD2 (5 bases). V was trimmed by 8 bases and J by 6 bases, leaving 11 bases between them. CDR1 and CDR2 from the germline V gene are SNHLY and FYNNEI. The CDR3 is 11 residues long. This CDR3 reads CASQTRTEQYV. CDR3 coding DNA: TGTGCCAGCCAAACTAGAACCGAGCAGTACGTC.